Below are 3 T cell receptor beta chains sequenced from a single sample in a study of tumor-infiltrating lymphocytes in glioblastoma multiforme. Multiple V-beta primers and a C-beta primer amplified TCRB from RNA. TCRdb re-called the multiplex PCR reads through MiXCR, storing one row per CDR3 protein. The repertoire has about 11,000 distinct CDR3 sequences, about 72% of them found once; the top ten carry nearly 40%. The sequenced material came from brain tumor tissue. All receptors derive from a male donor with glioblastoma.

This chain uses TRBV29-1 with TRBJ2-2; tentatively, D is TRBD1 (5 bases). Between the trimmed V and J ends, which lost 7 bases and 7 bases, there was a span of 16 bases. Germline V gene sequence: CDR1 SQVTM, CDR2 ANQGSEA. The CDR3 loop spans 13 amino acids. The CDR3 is CSASSDIGGELFF. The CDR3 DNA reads TGCAGCGCATCTTCGGACATTGGCGGGGAGCTGTTTTTT.

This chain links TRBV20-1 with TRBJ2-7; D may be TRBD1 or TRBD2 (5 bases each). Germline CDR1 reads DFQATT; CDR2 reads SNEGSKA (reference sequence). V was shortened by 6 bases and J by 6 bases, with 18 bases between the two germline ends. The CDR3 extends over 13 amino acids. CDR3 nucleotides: TGCAGTGCGGGGAGTTCCCTGGGGGTCGAGCAGTACTTC. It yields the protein CSAGSSLGVEQYF.

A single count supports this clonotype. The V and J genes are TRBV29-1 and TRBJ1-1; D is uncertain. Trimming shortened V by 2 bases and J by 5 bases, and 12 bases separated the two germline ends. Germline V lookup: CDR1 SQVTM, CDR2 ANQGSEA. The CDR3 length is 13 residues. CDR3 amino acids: CSVEHSCKTEAFF. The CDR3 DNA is TGCAGCGTTGAACATTCCTGCAAAACTGAAGCTTTCTTT.